This TCR beta chain appears in the sequencing data of a study of OX40 agonist ivuxolimab in advanced cancers. Study overall: Patients undergoing dose escalation presented with hepatocellular carcinoma, melanoma, renal cell or head and neck cancer.

The length of the CDR3 is 16 residues. V lost 2 bases and J lost 2, with 17 bases in between. Per germline, CDR1 SGDLS and CDR2 YYNGEE. Using immunoSEQ multiplex PCR, the repertoire was profiled, and TCRdb retains in-frame clones only, with some absent. The sample holds roughly 17,000 clones; around 70% are singletons and the top ten take approximately 19%. The J gene is TRBJ2-7, the V gene TRBV9, with D unclear. This material consisted of CD4+ or CD8+ T cells sorted from blood, taken in a trial of the OX40 agonist ivuxolimab. The TCR was taken from an adult with an advanced solid tumor such as melanoma, head and neck, liver or kidney cancer. The CDR3 protein is CASSVYRDIMPYEQYF. DNA for the CDR3: TGTGCCAGCAGCGTCTACAGAGACATCATGCCCTACGAGCAGTACTTC.